A selection of T cell receptor beta chains follows, all from one sample in a study of cytomegalovirus exposure and HLA in healthy donors. TCRdb keeps only in-frame clones here, not all; method: immunoSEQ multiplex PCR. The sample holds 150,000 or so clones; approximately 84% are singletons and the top ten take approximately 3.4%. The sample consisted of PBMCs. The receptors derive from a woman in her 50s in good health and CMV-seropositive. Both conserved end residues are part of each CDR3. Each record gives: D gene, V gene, J gene, clone size, CDR3 DNA, CDR3 protein. The D gene is left open where the match is weak. A clone size is listed for some rows: how often the clone was seen (once, few, many), or a class if it is expanded.

TRBD2	TRBV4-1	TRBJ2-5	.	TGCGCCAGCAGCCAAGTAGCGGGAGGTGGAGAGACCCAGTACTTC	CASSQVAGGGETQYF
.	TRBV18	TRBJ2-7	.	TGTGCCAGCTCACCTCTGAGCGGCTCCTACGAGCAGTACTTC	CASSPLSGSYEQYF
TRBD2	TRBV7-3	TRBJ2-3	.	TGTGCCAGCAGCTTAAGAGTTAGCGGGAGGGATACGCAGTATTTT	CASSLRVSGRDTQYF
TRBD2	TRBV5-1	TRBJ2-7	.	TGCGCCAGCAGCCCAGAGGGAGCGGGGGCCTACGAGCAGTACTTC	CASSPEGAGAYEQYF
TRBD1	TRBV5-4	TRBJ2-4	.	TGTGCCAGCAGCTCTCGGGACAGGGAAAACATTCAGTACTTC	CASSSRDRENIQYF
.	TRBV11-3	TRBJ1-1	once	TGTGCCAGCAGCTTAGACGGAGCGGGCTCCCTTCGGGGCACTGAAGCTTTCTTT	CASSLDGAGSLRGTEAFF
TRBD2	TRBV9	TRBJ2-5	few	TGTGCCAGCAGCCTTTGGACTAGCGTCCAAGAGACCCAGTACTTC	CASSLWTSVQETQYF
TRBD2	TRBV30	TRBJ2-7	.	TGTGCCTGGAGTGTGCTAGCGGGAGTCTACTTC	CAWSVLAGVYF
TRBD1	TRBV9	TRBJ1-1	few	TGTGCCAGCAGCGCGACAGGGAGGTACACTGAAGCTTTCTTT	CASSATGRYTEAFF
.	TRBV5-4	TRBJ2-3	.	TGTGCCAGCAGCTTGAGGACCAGGGTAGCAGATACGCAGTATTTT	CASSLRTRVADTQYF
.	TRBV7-3	TRBJ1-2	few	TGTGCCAGCAGCTTAAGTGGTGCAGGCCCCTATGGCTACACCTTC	CASSLSGAGPYGYTF
.	TRBV7-3	TRBJ2-3	.	TGTGCCAGCAGCTCCGCGCCCGAAGATACGCAGTATTTT	CASSSAPEDTQYF
.	TRBV5-1	TRBJ2-5	.	TGCGCCAGCAGCCCTGGACTAACCCAAGAGACCCAGTACTTC	CASSPGLTQETQYF
TRBD2	TRBV13	TRBJ2-1	.	TGTGCCAGCAGCCCTGCCGGGACTAGCGGGAGTATCTCCTACAATGAGCAGTTCTTC	CASSPAGTSGSISYNEQFF
.	TRBV2	TRBJ1-2	.	TGTGCCAGCAGTGAAGCGCTTTCAGGGTCGGATGGCTACACCTTC	CASSEALSGSDGYTF
.	TRBV6-5	TRBJ1-1	.	TGTGCCAGCAGTAATATCGTGGGAGCTGAAGCTTTCTTT	CASSNIVGAEAFF
TRBD1	TRBV18	TRBJ1-2	.	TGTGCCAGCTCACCACTGACAGGGAACACTAACTATGGCTACACCTTC	CASSPLTGNTNYGYTF
TRBD1	TRBV11-2	TRBJ1-1	.	TGTGCCAGCAGCTTACAGGGGGGGAACACTGAAGCTTTCTTT	CASSLQGGNTEAFF
.	TRBV30	TRBJ1-2	.	TGTGCCTGGTGGATTGGGGCCCCGGGCTACACCTTC	CAWWIGAPGYTF
.	TRBV2	TRBJ1-6	few	TGTGCCAGCAGCCTTGGGGGCACCAATTCACCCCTCCACTTT	CASSLGGTNSPLHF
.	TRBV28	TRBJ2-7	.	TGTGCCAGCAGTCTTCTAGACTACGAGCAGTACTTC	CASSLLDYEQYF
TRBD1	TRBV5-1	TRBJ2-1	.	TGCGCCAGCAGCCTACCCGACAGGGGGGAGCAGTTCTTC	CASSLPDRGEQFF
TRBD1	TRBV11-2	TRBJ2-3	.	TGTGCCAGCAGCCACCACAGGGGACAGGGCTTCAGAGATACGCAGTATTTT	CASSHHRGQGFRDTQYF
.	TRBV6-4	TRBJ2-7	once	TGTGCCAGCAGTGACTCCTTCCCGACAAGGGCGGGGATCTACGAGCAGTACTTC	CASSDSFPTRAGIYEQYF
TRBD2	TRBV5-1	TRBJ2-1	.	TGCGCCAGCAGCTTGGACCCGAGCGGGGGTTTCGGTGAGCAGTTCTTC	CASSLDPSGGFGEQFF
TRBD1	TRBV29-1	TRBJ1-4	once	TGCAGCGCCTCCGGGACAGGGGGCGAAAAACTGTTTTTT	CSASGTGGEKLFF
.	TRBV5-4	TRBJ1-2	.	TGTGCCAGCAGCGCGTCGGCAGGGGCCGACTATGGCTACACCTTC	CASSASAGADYGYTF
.	TRBV2	TRBJ1-4	.	TGTGCCAGCAGTGAAAGAGGGGGACGGACTAATGAAAAACTGTTTTTT	CASSERGGRTNEKLFF
TRBD2	TRBV11-2	TRBJ2-7	.	TGTGCCAGCAGCTCCCCTCGGGAGGTGACCTCCGAGCAGTACTTC	CASSSPREVTSEQYF
TRBD1	TRBV5-1	TRBJ2-7	.	TGCGCCAGCAGCTCTACAGGGGGCCTTTACGAGCAGTACTTC	CASSSTGGLYEQYF
.	TRBV19	TRBJ1-1	.	TGTGCCAGTAGGCGACACGCTGACACTGAAGCTTTCTTT	CASRRHADTEAFF
TRBD1	TRBV30	TRBJ1-2	few	TGTGCCTGGAGTGGGGACAGGAGGGCTTTTTCCTATGGCTACACCTTC	CAWSGDRRAFSYGYTF
.	TRBV9	TRBJ2-7	few	TGTGCCAGCAGCGACGGTTCGAGCTCCTACGAGCAGTACTTC	CASSDGSSSYEQYF
.	TRBV19	TRBJ1-1	.	TGTGCCAGTAGTGCGAACCGGGACACTGAAGCTTTCTTT	CASSANRDTEAFF
.	TRBV9	TRBJ2-6	.	TGTGCCAGCAGCCCCAGTCGCGGCTCTGGGGCCAACGGCCTGACTTTC	CASSPSRGSGANGLTF
TRBD1	TRBV9	TRBJ1-2	.	TGTGCCAGCACCAGGACAGGCGATAACTATAGCTACACCTTC	CASTRTGDNYSYTF
.	TRBV14	TRBJ1-1	.	TGTGCCAGCAGCCAACGTTCAGGCACTGAAGCTTTCTTT	CASSQRSGTEAFF
TRBD2	TRBV14	TRBJ2-5	.	TGTGCCAGCAGACTACTAGCGGGAGAGACCCAGTACTTC	CASRLLAGETQYF
TRBD2	TRBV15	TRBJ2-3	.	TGTGCCACCAGCAAGCGACTAGCGGGTAGAGATACGCAGTATTTT	CATSKRLAGRDTQYF
TRBD1	TRBV5-1	TRBJ2-7	.	TGCGCCAGCAGCGCCTCGGGGACAGGGCGATACGAGCAGTACTTC	CASSASGTGRYEQYF
TRBD1	TRBV7-2	TRBJ1-1	few	TGTGCCAGCAGCTTAAGGCGACAGGGTACTGAAGCTTTCTTT	CASSLRRQGTEAFF
TRBD1	TRBV5-1	TRBJ2-5	.	TGCGCCAGCAGCTTTCAGGGACAGCAAGAGACCCAGTACTTC	CASSFQGQQETQYF